The clone carrying this TCR beta chain was observed a few times. Its antigen is not known. Treatment noted: oral pan-JAK inhibitor, 5-10 mg twice daily. It was from PBMCs that CD4+ and CD8+ T cells were sorted. The CDR3 sequence is 14 residues long. The germline V and J ends were trimmed by 10 bases and 1 base, with 17 bases remaining between them. Germline CDR1 and CDR2: ENHRY and SYGVKD. This sample is part of a study of CD8+ T cells in alopecia areata. Regarding the study as a whole: Higher clonality was seen in lesional scalp than in normal scalp, especially in alopecia totalis/universalis. Scalp and blood retained many expanded lesional clones during tofacitinib.

RNA was isolated and reverse transcribed to cDNA, the sequencing template. Profiled with immunoSEQ multiplex PCR; TCRdb holds only in-frame clones, not every one. The sample holds 200,000 to 250,000 clones; about 58% are singletons and the top ten take 1.6%. The chain employs TRBV10-3 and TRBJ2-7, with D perhaps matching TRBD1 or TRBD2 (5 bases each). This TCR was recovered from a human donor with alopecia areata. The input for sequencing was CD4+ T cells sorted from blood, taken at week 4, from a patient treated with tofacitinib. Here the CDR3 DNA reads TGTGCCACCGGGGTCGGGGACCGATCCTACGAGCAGTACTTC. As protein: CATGVGDRSYEQYF.